This TCR beta chain was recovered during a study of T cells in Graves' hyperthyroidism and ophthalmopathy. Study observations and caveats: Stable hyperthyroidism and ophthalmopathy were separated using 13 V-J signatures. Most thyroid clonotypes with frequency above 0.001 were detected in blood.

For the diagnoses, clinical symptoms, serum thyroxine and TRAb, thyroid ultrasound and orbital computed tomography were used. J lost 2 bases, V lost 5 bases, and 8 bases had no gene match. The CDR3 extends over 15 amino acids. Germline CDR1 reads SGHAT; CDR2 reads FQNNGV. This clonotype was counted ten times or more. Its antigen is currently unknown. TCR beta CDR3 sequences were amplified from RNA transcripts. First-round RT-PCR targeting the TCR CDR3 was performed with the HTBI primer set. TCRdb reprocessed the multiplex PCR reads via MiXCR and lists one record per CDR3 protein. Of roughly 500,000 distinct CDR3 sequences in the sample, 46% were seen once.

The chain couples TRBV11-2 to TRBJ2-7; TRBD1 matches at 8 bases. Source material: peripheral blood or thyroid tissue (not recorded which). The TCR comes from an adult woman with Graves' disease, either hyperthyroidism or ophthalmopathy (not recorded which). Here the CDR3 DNA reads TGTGCCAGCAGCCAGGACAGGGTCAACGCCTACGAGCAGTACTTC. This codes for CASSQDRVNAYEQYF.